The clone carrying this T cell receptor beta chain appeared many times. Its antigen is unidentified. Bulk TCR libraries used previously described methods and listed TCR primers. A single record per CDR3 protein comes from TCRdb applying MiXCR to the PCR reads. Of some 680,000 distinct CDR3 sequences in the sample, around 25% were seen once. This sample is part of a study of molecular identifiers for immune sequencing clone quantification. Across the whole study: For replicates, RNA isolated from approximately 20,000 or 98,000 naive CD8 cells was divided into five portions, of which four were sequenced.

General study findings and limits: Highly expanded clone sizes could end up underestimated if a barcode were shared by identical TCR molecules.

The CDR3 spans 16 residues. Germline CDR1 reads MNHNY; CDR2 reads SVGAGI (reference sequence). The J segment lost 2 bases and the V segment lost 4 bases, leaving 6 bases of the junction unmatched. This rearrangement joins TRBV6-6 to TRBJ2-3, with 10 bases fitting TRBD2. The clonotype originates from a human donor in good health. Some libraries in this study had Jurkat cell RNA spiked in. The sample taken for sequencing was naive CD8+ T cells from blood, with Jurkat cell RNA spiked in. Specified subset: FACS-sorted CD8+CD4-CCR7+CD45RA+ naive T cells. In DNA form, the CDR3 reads TGTGCCAGCAGTTCTCTAGCGGGGGCGTACACAGATACGCAGTATTTT. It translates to CASSSLAGAYTDTQYF.